Included here is one TCR beta chain sequence, with context. The target of this receptor is not known. The input lacks base qualities; no much larger clone sits a single base away. The immunoSEQ Assay was used to immunosequence TCRbeta CDR3 regions from genomic DNA. Before high-throughput sequencing, the genomic DNA was amplified using bias-controlled multiplex PCR. The source study handled its data this way. To quantify the absolute abundance of each unique TCRbeta CDR3 region, the sequences were collapsed and filtered. Clonality, defined as 1 minus Pielou's evenness, was calculated using only productive rearrangements. Tumor T-cell fraction was calculated by normalizing TCRbeta template counts to usable DNA, which was estimated from several housekeeping genes. A previously published method was used to identify clones with significantly greater frequencies in on-treatment samples than in baseline samples. Here the immuneACCESS table is served through TCRdb, limited to in-frame sequences with V and J called. Missing clones are a known gap in these copies; in checked studies unresolved V genes cover under half, and the rest lacks a known reason. Clone size and V and J calls were adopted from that table, with D and trimming inferred from the DNA. The sample table contains some 6,600 clones; only one count was recorded for roughly 30% of them. The ten largest clonotypes hold around 25% of the sample.

The treatment or condition label, as the study defines it: randomized to nivolumab then ipilimumab (arm A) or the reverse (arm B). None of the patients in the trial had previously been given DNA-damaging chemotherapy. CheckMate 064, a randomized, open-label phase II trial of sequential checkpoint blockade, was the source of the samples, all of which came from patients with melanoma. Tumor TCR sequencing used genomic DNA from formalin-fixed paraffin-embedded (FFPE) tissue samples. These data originate in a study of sequential checkpoint blockade in melanoma (dated by TCRdb to about 2019). Looking at the study overall: Patients were randomized 1:1 to first-line nivolumab followed by ipilimumab (arm A) or ipilimumab followed by nivolumab (arm B). Maintenance nivolumab was given following each of the two trial sequences. DNA from roughly 91 pretreatment melanoma tumor samples underwent TCRbeta immunosequencing. Matched tumor biopsies were taken from some 22 patients before treatment and at week 13, after single-agent nivolumab (arm A) or ipilimumab (arm B). Around 80% of the matched pre- and post-treatment tumor biopsy pairs came from the same lesion. What the work shows at the level of the full study, not this receptor alone: Tumor T-cell fraction and clonality correlated with PD-L1 staining and CD8+ T-cell counts but not with mutational load. Patients with increases in tumor T-cell fraction and clonality by week 13 were approximately 30 times more likely to achieve clinical benefit. Small sample sizes and reduced statistical power limited the within-arm analyses of tumor T-cell fraction. Larger, independent patient cohorts are needed to validate the response-prediction model that combines TCR metrics and mutation burden. Among patients in the nivolumab-first arm (arm A), tumor TIL clonality before treatment was associated with response (P = .04).

The V and J ends are trimmed by 6 bases and 4 bases, leaving 18 bases between them. Based on the germline V gene, the CDR1 and CDR2 sequences are MNHGY and SAAAGT. The CDR3 has 15 amino acids, counting the end cysteine and phenylalanine. Of the read, only the CDR3 DNA is kept; its 45 bases are in frame from base 1. The receptor comes from a human donor with melanoma. The V and J segments used are TRBV6-8 and TRBJ1-1; the D gene remains uncertain. The input for sequencing was tumor tissue (inferred from file names), taken from a patient given nivolumab and ipilimumab in sequence. The base sequence is TGTGCCAGCAGGCCCCTGCGGGAGTTTGGCACTGAAGCTTTCTTT. It is translated as CASRPLREFGTEAFF.